This TCR beta chain is from a study of blood T cell repertoires in COVID-19. Background on the study: T cells, B-cell-depleted T cells, or PBMCs provided the cDNA or gDNA that served as material.

Original analysis: Estimates of nucleated cell counts were drawn from the amplification of reference gene primers. The repertoire was sequenced with immunoSEQ multiplex PCR; TCRdb's copy has only in-frame clones and lacks some. V, J and clone size are those of that table, while D and trimming were read from the DNA. Counted here are roughly 200,000 clones, 86% occurring once; the ten biggest clones make up 4.5% to 6.5%. Participants spanned ages about 18 to 90 years and resided in fewer than 30 US areas. This CDR3 has 15 amino acids. The V gene lost 2 bases and the J gene lost 10 bases, with 20 bases spanning the gap. Germline V gene lookup returns CDR1 MDHEN and CDR2 SYDVKM.

The specimen sequenced was PBMCs or T cells enriched from blood (not recorded which). This TCR was sampled from a middle-aged man with acute COVID-19. This chain connects TRBV28 to TRBJ1-2, with D perhaps matching TRBD1 (5 bases). The CDR3 is CASSLPPGRGFVYTF. The CDR3 nucleotides are TGTGCCAGCAGTTTACCCCCGGGGAGGGGTTTTGTCTACACCTTC.